This is a list of T cell receptor beta chains from one sample in a study of T cell repertoires in cytomegalovirus infection. Using its own MiXCR run on the reads, TCRdb lists one record per CDR3 protein. The table records over 300,000 distinct CDR3 sequences, about a sixth of them present only once. Material: PBMCs. These receptors originate from a human donor in good health (CMV status not recorded). Some clones in this sample may be carry-over from other donors' samples. Each CDR3 is given with its conserved first and last residue. Each record gives: D gene, V gene, CDR3 protein. The D gene is left open where the match is weak.

d_gene: NA
v_gene: TRBV28
CDR3aa: CASSFGTYATDTQYF

d_gene: NA
v_gene: TRBV5-4
CDR3aa: CASSLAGQLNTEAFF

d_gene: TRBD1
v_gene: TRBV5-4
CDR3aa: CASSSGQGTQETQYF

d_gene: TRBD1
v_gene: TRBV19
CDR3aa: CASKTGGAGDTEAFF

d_gene: NA
v_gene: TRBV4-2
CDR3aa: CASSQEKETQYF

d_gene: NA
v_gene: TRBV28
CDR3aa: CASTGFGNTIYF

d_gene: NA
v_gene: TRBV5-5
CDR3aa: CASSSAGTPGETQYF

d_gene: NA
v_gene: TRBV9
CDR3aa: CASSVGMAGAHQETQYF

d_gene: NA
v_gene: TRBV14
CDR3aa: CASSRPGWMETQYF

d_gene: TRBD2
v_gene: TRBV7-9
CDR3aa: CASGGGEADTQYF

d_gene: NA
v_gene: TRBV6-1
CDR3aa: CASRDAFTDTQYF

d_gene: NA
v_gene: TRBV18
CDR3aa: CASSPSQVRVGETQYF

d_gene: TRBD1
v_gene: TRBV18
CDR3aa: CASSAGTVNYGYTF

d_gene: NA
v_gene: TRBV7-2
CDR3aa: CASTQDTSSYNEQFF

d_gene: TRBD1
v_gene: TRBV10-3
CDR3aa: CAIRAQGVTDTQYF

d_gene: NA
v_gene: TRBV20-1
CDR3aa: CSASYPKGETYEQYF

d_gene: TRBD1
v_gene: TRBV20-1
CDR3aa: CSARANRGSNQPQHF

d_gene: NA
v_gene: TRBV11-2
CDR3aa: CASSFEGFWGVALQETQYF

d_gene: NA
v_gene: TRBV28
CDR3aa: CASSPIWGRGNEQFF

d_gene: TRBD2
v_gene: TRBV28
CDR3aa: CASSSGTIPHEQFF

d_gene: NA
v_gene: TRBV10-3
CDR3aa: CAISEGTFYGYTF

d_gene: NA
v_gene: TRBV6-1
CDR3aa: CASSPRVSSGNTIYF

d_gene: NA
v_gene: TRBV10-3
CDR3aa: CAISGDGVASYNEQFF

d_gene: NA
v_gene: TRBV7-2
CDR3aa: CASSLLSRASGELFF

d_gene: TRBD1
v_gene: TRBV7-8
CDR3aa: CASNNRGLSYEQYF

d_gene: TRBD1
v_gene: TRBV12-3/TRBV12-4
CDR3aa: CASTIGTVVGSQHF

d_gene: TRBD2
v_gene: TRBV6-5
CDR3aa: CASSYSGTSGVYNEQFF

d_gene: NA
v_gene: TRBV7-6
CDR3aa: CASSRPQDGPNQPQHF

d_gene: TRBD1
v_gene: TRBV19
CDR3aa: CASRRQGMNTEAFF

d_gene: NA
v_gene: TRBV6-5
CDR3aa: CASSYSPGNSGNTIYF

d_gene: TRBD1
v_gene: TRBV6-1
CDR3aa: CASSEFDRGTFTGELFF

d_gene: NA
v_gene: TRBV10-3
CDR3aa: CAIKKGLNTEAFF

d_gene: NA
v_gene: TRBV5-8
CDR3aa: CASSLARGANTGELFF

d_gene: NA
v_gene: TRBV12-3/TRBV12-4
CDR3aa: CASSLRGLGGEKLFF

d_gene: NA
v_gene: TRBV12-3/TRBV12-4
CDR3aa: CASSHSTGNGQPQHF

d_gene: NA
v_gene: TRBV11-2
CDR3aa: CASKNGQGKVNEQFF

d_gene: TRBD1
v_gene: TRBV7-2
CDR3aa: CASSLVPLRQGLEQYF

d_gene: TRBD1
v_gene: TRBV20-1
CDR3aa: CSARAGTGVLRNQPQHF

d_gene: TRBD2
v_gene: TRBV4-1
CDR3aa: CASRQPSGGNTDTQYF

d_gene: TRBD2
v_gene: TRBV12-3/TRBV12-4
CDR3aa: CASTIPLGSGGAYTQYF

d_gene: NA
v_gene: TRBV18
CDR3aa: CASSPPVNTRGTEAFF

d_gene: NA
v_gene: TRBV7-2
CDR3aa: CASSPGDKAWGSPLHF

d_gene: NA
v_gene: TRBV7-2
CDR3aa: CASSLEFLPDSPLHF

d_gene: TRBD1
v_gene: TRBV7-9
CDR3aa: CASSLEPGQGNQPQHF